The entry that follows covers one T cell receptor beta chain sequence. Its antigen is not identified. These data originate in a study of T cell responses to AZD1222 COVID-19 vaccine. The study's findings and limits: Clonal diversity may have been underestimated in mostly white British donors. Increases in Spike-specific TCR breadth and depth were seen after two AZD1222 doses. Spike was spanned by vaccine-associated CD4 TCRs, which were dominant at 160-218 and 743-854.

Germline CDR1 and CDR2: SNHLY and FYNNEI. V lost 6 bases and J lost 6, with 11 bases in between. The CDR3 contains 12 residues. Repertoires were generated with immunoSEQ multiplex PCR, while TCRdb's copy carries only in-frame clones and drops some. Of over 60,000 clones in the sample, roughly 87% were seen once. Sequencing was performed on peripheral blood, taken on day 0 of AZD1222 vaccination. The chain carries TRBV2 and TRBJ1-2, with unresolved D. The clonotype comes from an adult in good health. In DNA, the CDR3 is TGTGCCAGCAGCCCCGGGCTCAATGGCTACACCTTC. It is translated as CASSPGLNGYTF.